A single sample gave rise to the 10 T cell receptor beta chains below, sequenced in a study of monozygotic twins with inflammatory bowel disease. TCRdb reprocessed the 5' RACE reads, with one entry per CDR3 protein and no DNA. The sample data list some 440,000 distinct CDR3 sequences. Source material: blood. These receptors all come from a human donor with ulcerative colitis or Crohn's disease, or a healthy co-twin of an affected twin (not recorded which).

This CDR3 is CAAALAGTGDTQYF. This chain links TRBV25-1 with TRBJ2-3; without DNA, the TCRdb call of TRBD2 cannot be checked. This CDR3 comprises 14 residues. Germline V gene data show CDR1 as MGHDK and CDR2 as SYGVNS.

This chain uses TRBV18 with TRBJ1-2. Per the germline V gene, CDR1 is KGHSH and CDR2 is LQKENI. CDR3 size: 14 residues. CDR3 sequence: CASSLQDGSWGYTF.

V and J are TRBV4-2 and TRBJ1-2; TCRdb returns TRBD1, unconfirmable since there is no DNA. Germline CDR1 LGHNA, CDR2 YNFKEQ. The CDR3 sequence is 17 residues long. The CDR3 reads CASSQEARGSWVYGYTF.

CDR3 amino acids: CASSFLLTSGNNEQFF. V usage is TRBV27 and J usage is TRBJ2-1; the TCRdb call, TRBD2, lacks DNA for checking. The CDR3 has 16 amino acids. Germline V gene lookup returns CDR1 MNHEY and CDR2 SMNVEV (reference sequence).

This chain connects TRBV4-2 to TRBJ2-2; TCRdb's assignment of TRBD2 cannot be checked, as there is no DNA. This CDR3 has 17 residues. Per the germline V gene, CDR1 is LGHNA and CDR2 is YNFKEQ. This CDR3 is CASSLGLAGDYTGELFF.

The J gene is TRBJ2-1, the V gene TRBV19; TCRdb picks TRBD2, but there is no DNA to check that call. Germline lookup yields CDR1 LNHDA and CDR2 SQIVND (reference sequence). The CDR3 totals 15 residues. CDR3 amino acids: CASSSEAGGHNEQFF.

The rearrangement uses TRBV6-5 and TRBJ1-1; TCRdb proposes TRBD1, but this gene call is untestable without DNA. This CDR3 contains 15 residues. Looked up from germline, CDR1 is MNHEY and CDR2 is SVGAGI. CDR3: CASSSAQGDGTEAFF.

The chain combines TRBV28 with TRBJ2-3; there is no DNA to check the TCRdb D call of TRBD2. This CDR3 has 17 amino acids. Germline CDR1 reads MDHEN; CDR2 reads SYDVKM. The CDR3 reads CASSLWTSGRARDTQYF.

The rearrangement links TRBV20-1 to TRBJ2-4. The CDR3 is made up of 14 amino acids. Germline CDR1 is DFQATT and CDR2 is SNEGSKA (reference sequence). The CDR3 here is CSAKESPAKNIQYF.

This chain uses TRBV11-2 with TRBJ2-7; TCRdb outputs TRBD1, but without DNA this stays unchecked. The V gene's germline CDR1 is SGHAT and CDR2 FQNNGV. CDR3 length: 17 residues. The CDR3 sequence is CASSSHRTGTARSEQYF.